Below, 12 T cell receptor beta chains from the same sample are listed, as sequenced in a study of cytomegalovirus exposure and HLA in healthy donors. Primers: 60 Vbeta forward and 13 Jbeta reverse. Measured with immunoSEQ multiplex PCR; TCRdb has only the in-frame clones, and not every one. The top ten hold around 2% of the sample, which has around 110,000 clones, 75% to 90% seen once. The sample taken for sequencing was PBMCs. Source of these receptors: a young man in good health and CMV-seronegative.

CDR3 sequence (DNA): TGCGCCAGCAGCTGGAGGGGTACCGACCGGGATGAGCAGTTCTTC. Its translation is CASSWRGTDRDEQFF. The rearrangement joins TRBV5-1 to TRBJ2-1, with D possibly matching TRBD2 (6 bases). The CDR3 spans 15 residues. The germline V gene has CDR1 SGHRS and CDR2 YFSETQ. V lost 3 bases to trimming and J lost 8 bases, with 18 bases between them.

V is TRBV28 and J is TRBJ1-2, with TRBD1 as a possible D gene (6 bases). The germline V gene has CDR1 MDHEN and CDR2 SYDVKM. V was pared by 10 bases and J by 3 bases, with 15 bases between. The CDR3 extends over 13 amino acids. The CDR3 DNA reads as TGTGCCACCCGATATGGGGGCTACTATGGCTACACCTTC. It specifies CATRYGGYYGYTF.

The chain combines TRBV5-1 with TRBJ2-5; 7 nucleotides agree with TRBD1. Germline values: CDR1 SGHRS, CDR2 YFSETQ. Trimming cost V 4 bases and J 2 bases; bases outside gene matches: 2. The CDR3 covers 13 residues. CDR3 protein: CASSRDSQETQYF. The DNA for the CDR3 is TGCGCCAGCAGCCGGGACAGTCAAGAGACCCAGTACTTC.

V usage is TRBV30 and J usage is TRBJ1-2, with D unresolved. Germline V gene lookup returns CDR1 GTSNPN and CDR2 SVGIG (reference sequence). The CDR3 is 13 amino acids. V was cut by 6 bases and J by 0 bases, with 11 bases left in between. The CDR3 reads CACAPEPNYGYTF. As DNA, the CDR3 is TGTGCCTGTGCCCCAGAACCTAACTATGGCTACACCTTC.

This clone was seen once. This sequence joins TRBV28 and TRBJ1-2; D may be TRBD1 (6 bases). The CDR3 contains 17 residues. In germline, CDR1 is MDHEN, CDR2 SYDVKM. The ends were cut back, 1 base at V and 6 bases at J, with 21 bases in the middle. The CDR3 DNA follows: TGTGCCAGCAGTTTATCGAGGGGGGGGGTATATAGTGATGGCTACACCTTC. It translates to CASSLSRGGVYSDGYTF.

The chain combines TRBV27 with TRBJ1-1; TRBD1 aligns across 8 bases. Germline trimming cut 6 bases from V and 5 bases from J; bases unmatched to any gene: 5. The CDR3 contains 13 residues. Germline CDR1 and CDR2: MNHEY and SMNVEV (reference sequence). The CDR3 loop reads CASRWTGRTEAFF. CDR3 DNA sequence: TGTGCCAGCAGATGGACAGGGAGGACTGAAGCTTTCTTT.

The genes are TRBV5-1 and TRBJ2-7, with D possibly TRBD1 on 5 matching bases. CDR1 is SGHRS and CDR2 is YFSETQ in the germline V gene. The CDR3 covers 13 residues. V shed 2 bases and J shed 7 bases, with 13 bases lying between them. The CDR3 coding sequence is TGCGCCAGCAGCTTTCCACAGGTGGGTGAGCAGTACTTC. It is translated as CASSFPQVGEQYF.

The rearrangement uses TRBV5-8 and TRBJ1-5; the D is unclear. The length of the CDR3 is 14 residues. Trimming took off 5 bases at V and 4 bases at J, with 13 bases between the two ends. Germline V gene data show CDR1 as SGHTS and CDR2 as YDEGEE. The CDR3 sequence: CASSSGFRNQPQHF. The CDR3 coding sequence is TGTGCCAGCAGTTCCGGGTTCCGTAATCAGCCCCAGCATTTT.

The rearrangement links TRBV27 to TRBJ1-5, with D possibly matching TRBD1 (6 bases). Germline V CDR1 and CDR2: MNHEY, SMNVEV (reference sequence). With 2 bases removed from V and 2 bases from J, the gap between germline ends came to 10 bases. The CDR3 runs to 15 residues. The CDR3 sequence is CASSLGGSGNQPQHF. The CDR3 bases are TGTGCCAGCAGTTTAGGGGGCAGTGGCAATCAGCCCCAGCATTTT.

The sample holds one count of this clone. The chain links TRBV7-6 to TRBJ2-7; 7 nucleotides match TRBD2. The germline gives CDR1 SGHVS, CDR2 FNYEAQ. Losses at the gene ends were 5 bases for V and 3 bases for J; bases not matched to a gene: 4. The CDR3 consists of 13 residues. CDR3 coding DNA: TGTGCCAGCAGCCTCTCGGGGGGCTACGAGCAGTACTTC. Its protein product is CASSLSGGYEQYF.

The rearrangement joins TRBV27 to TRBJ2-1, with 8 bases that match TRBD2. V lost 7 bases, J lost 13 bases, and 15 bases stayed unmatched. Germline CDR1 reads MNHEY; CDR2 reads SMNVEV (reference sequence). The CDR3 has 14 residues. Here the CDR3 reads CASKRGIPTDGQFF. The DNA of the CDR3 is TGTGCCAGCAAGCGGGGGATTCCAACAGATGGTCAGTTCTTC.

The genes are TRBV5-1 and TRBJ1-5; possibly TRBD1 for D (6 bases). V was trimmed by 0 bases and J by 5 bases, leaving 18 bases between them. This CDR3 is 17 amino acids long. Germline CDR1 and CDR2: SGHRS and YFSETQ. CDR3 region: CASSLGETGPGDQPQHF. CDR3 in DNA: TGCGCCAGCAGCTTGGGGGAGACAGGTCCCGGCGATCAGCCCCAGCATTTT.